This T cell receptor (beta chain) was captured in a study of PD-1 blockade in mismatch repair-deficient tumors. Generated by immunoSEQ multiplex PCR, the TCRdb table keeps only in-frame clones and is missing some. This table has roughly 79,000 clones, approximately 78% appearing once. Comment on this clone: As the CDR3 is not closed by the conserved phenylalanine or tryptophan, this likely results from a read error. No DNA is shown, since the ends of the CDR3 on it are uncertain; the CDR3 is the one TCRdb lists.

The germline V gene encodes CDR1 MNHNY and CDR2 SVGAGI (reference sequence). The CDR3 has 14 residues if both end residues are counted. The V and J genes are TRBV6-6 and TRBJ1-2. The specimen comprised peripheral blood, sampled 44 weeks after starting pembrolizumab. The clonotype was recovered from an adult with mismatch repair-deficient cancer. The chain's CDR3 is CASSPGVNRGGAPP.